A single TCR beta chain is shown here with its context. The antigen is undetermined. The data stem from a study of cytomegalovirus exposure and HLA in healthy donors. From germline, CDR1 is SEHNR and CDR2 FQNEAQ (reference sequence). The CDR3 has 14 amino acids. The J segment lost 4 bases and the V segment lost 5 bases, leaving 4 bases of the junction unmatched. Study results and limitations: Testing in vitro showed a few CMV-associated chains specific for CMV antigens. For cytomegalovirus status, the classifier reportedly gave diagnoses with high specificity and sensitivity. It was 150 to 200 TCR beta chains that were listed as cytomegalovirus-associated.

Separation from the approximately 670-subject first cohort characterized the roughly 110-subject validation cohort, to which the donors belonged. Only in-frame clones appear in the TCRdb table, and some are missing; sequencing was by immunoSEQ multiplex PCR. This sample carries 150,000 to 200,000 clones, 80% to 85% of them seen once, and the ten largest clones take 1% to 1.5%. The V call is TRBV7-9, the J call TRBJ1-5; TRBD1 aligns across 8 bases. The sequencing sample was made of PBMCs. This receptor was obtained from a woman aged 30 to 39 in good health and CMV-seronegative. The CDR3 DNA follows: TGTGCCAGCAGCAAAGGGACAGGTAATCAGCCCCAGCATTTT. Translated, it gives CASSKGTGNQPQHF.